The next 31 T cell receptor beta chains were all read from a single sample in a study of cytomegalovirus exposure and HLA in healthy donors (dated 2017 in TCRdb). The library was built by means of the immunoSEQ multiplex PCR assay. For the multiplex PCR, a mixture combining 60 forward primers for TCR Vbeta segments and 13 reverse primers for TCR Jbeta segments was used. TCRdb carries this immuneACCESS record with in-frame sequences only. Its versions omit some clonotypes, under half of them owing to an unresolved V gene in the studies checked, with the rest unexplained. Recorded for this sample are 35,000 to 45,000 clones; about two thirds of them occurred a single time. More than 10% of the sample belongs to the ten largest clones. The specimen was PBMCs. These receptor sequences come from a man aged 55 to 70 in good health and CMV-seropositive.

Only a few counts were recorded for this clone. CDR3 amino acids: CASSHAGTPVNEQFF. DNA of the CDR3: TGCGCCAGCAGCCACGCCGGGACTCCCGTCAATGAGCAGTTCTTC. This chain uses TRBV4-1 with TRBJ2-1; maybe TRBD2 (6 bases). Germline V CDR1 and CDR2: MGHRA, YSYEKL. The CDR3 spans 15 residues. V lost 3 bases and J lost 6, with 15 bases in between.

The DNA for the CDR3 is TGTGCCAGCAGCTTTTACAGGGGCATGAACACTGAAGCTTTCTTT. Its translation is CASSFYRGMNTEAFF. The chain couples TRBV5-5 to TRBJ1-1; TRBD1 agrees at 7 bases. The CDR3 is made up of 15 amino acids. Germline V gene lookup returns CDR1 SGHKS and CDR2 YYEKEE (reference sequence). The V gene end was trimmed by 2 bases and the J gene end by 0 bases; junction bases not matched to a gene: 4.

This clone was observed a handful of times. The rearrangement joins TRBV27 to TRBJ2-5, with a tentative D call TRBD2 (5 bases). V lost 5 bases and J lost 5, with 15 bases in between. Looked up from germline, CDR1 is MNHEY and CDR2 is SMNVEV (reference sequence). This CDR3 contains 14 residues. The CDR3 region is CASSRVGSIETQYF. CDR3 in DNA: TGTGCCAGCAGTCGGGTTGGGAGTATCGAGACCCAGTACTTC.

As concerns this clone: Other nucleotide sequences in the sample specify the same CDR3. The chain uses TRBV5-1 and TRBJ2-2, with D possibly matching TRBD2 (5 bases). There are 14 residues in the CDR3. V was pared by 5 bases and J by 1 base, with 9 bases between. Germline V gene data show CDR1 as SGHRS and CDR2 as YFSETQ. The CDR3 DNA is TGCGCCAGCAGTGCGGGCGGGAACACCGGGGAGCTGTTTTTT. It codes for CASSAGGNTGELFF.

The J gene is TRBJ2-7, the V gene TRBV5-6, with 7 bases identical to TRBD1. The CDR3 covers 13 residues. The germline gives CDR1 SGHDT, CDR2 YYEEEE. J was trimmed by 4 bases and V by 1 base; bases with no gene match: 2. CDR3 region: CASSLKGQYEQYF. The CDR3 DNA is TGTGCCAGCAGCTTGAAGGGACAGTACGAGCAGTACTTC.

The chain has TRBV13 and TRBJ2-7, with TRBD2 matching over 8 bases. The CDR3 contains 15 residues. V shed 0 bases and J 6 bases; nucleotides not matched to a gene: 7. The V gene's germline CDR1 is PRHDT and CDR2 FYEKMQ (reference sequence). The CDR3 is CASSLGPGRAGEQYF. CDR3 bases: TGTGCCAGCAGCTTAGGCCCCGGGAGGGCCGGCGAGCAGTACTTC.

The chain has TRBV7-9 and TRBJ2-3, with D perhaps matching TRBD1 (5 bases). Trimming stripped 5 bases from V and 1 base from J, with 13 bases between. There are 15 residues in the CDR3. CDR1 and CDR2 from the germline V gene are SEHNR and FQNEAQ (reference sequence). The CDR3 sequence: CASSANRWGTDTQYF. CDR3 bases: TGTGCCAGCAGCGCGAACAGGTGGGGCACAGATACGCAGTATTTT.

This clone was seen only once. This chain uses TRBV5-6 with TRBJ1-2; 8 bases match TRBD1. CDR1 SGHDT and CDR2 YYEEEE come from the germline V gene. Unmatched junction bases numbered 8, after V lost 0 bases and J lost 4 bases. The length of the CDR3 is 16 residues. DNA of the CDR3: TGTGCCAGCAGCTTGGCTGGGGGGGACAGGTTCTATGGCTACACCTTC. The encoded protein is CASSLAGGDRFYGYTF.

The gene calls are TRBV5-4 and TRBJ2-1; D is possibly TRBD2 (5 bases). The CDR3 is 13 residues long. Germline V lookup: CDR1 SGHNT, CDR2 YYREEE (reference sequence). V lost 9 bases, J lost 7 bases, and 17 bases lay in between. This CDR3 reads CAIPRQADNEQFF. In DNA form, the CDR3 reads TGTGCCATCCCCAGGCAAGCGGATAATGAGCAGTTCTTC.

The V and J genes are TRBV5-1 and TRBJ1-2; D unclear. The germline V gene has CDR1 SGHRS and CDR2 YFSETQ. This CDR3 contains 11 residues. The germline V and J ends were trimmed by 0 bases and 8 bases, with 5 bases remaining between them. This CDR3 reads CASSLGEGYTF. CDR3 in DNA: TGCGCCAGCAGCTTGGGGGAGGGCTACACCTTC.

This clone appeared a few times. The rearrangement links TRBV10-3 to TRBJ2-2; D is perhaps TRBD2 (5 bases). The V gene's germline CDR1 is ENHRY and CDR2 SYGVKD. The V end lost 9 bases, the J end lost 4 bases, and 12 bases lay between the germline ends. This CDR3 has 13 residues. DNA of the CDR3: TGTGCCATTGGAACTAGTGTCACCGGGGAGCTGTTTTTT. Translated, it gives CAIGTSVTGELFF.

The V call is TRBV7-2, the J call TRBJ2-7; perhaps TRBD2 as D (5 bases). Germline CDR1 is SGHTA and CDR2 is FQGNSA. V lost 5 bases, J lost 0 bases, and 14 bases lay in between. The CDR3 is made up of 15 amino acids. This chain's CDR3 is CASSLTRLDSYEQYF. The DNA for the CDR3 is TGTGCCAGCAGCCTCACTAGGTTGGACTCCTACGAGCAGTACTTC.

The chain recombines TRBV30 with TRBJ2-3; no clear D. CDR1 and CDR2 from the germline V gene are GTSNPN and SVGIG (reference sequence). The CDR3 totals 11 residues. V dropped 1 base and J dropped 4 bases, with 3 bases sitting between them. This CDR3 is CAWSGADTQYF. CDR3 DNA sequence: TGTGCCTGGAGTGGCGCAGATACGCAGTATTTT.

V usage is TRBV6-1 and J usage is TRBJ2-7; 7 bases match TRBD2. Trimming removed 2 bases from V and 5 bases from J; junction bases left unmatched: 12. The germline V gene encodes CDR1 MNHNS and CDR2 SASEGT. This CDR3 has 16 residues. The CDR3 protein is CASSEYGGGSSHEQYF. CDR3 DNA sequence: TGTGCCAGCAGTGAATACGGCGGCGGGAGTTCCCACGAGCAGTACTTC.

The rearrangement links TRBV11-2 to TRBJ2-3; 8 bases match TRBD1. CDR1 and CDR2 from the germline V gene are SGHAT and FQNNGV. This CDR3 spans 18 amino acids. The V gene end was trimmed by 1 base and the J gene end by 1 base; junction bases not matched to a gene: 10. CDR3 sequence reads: CASSLGRGLGAGTDTQYF. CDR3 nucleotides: TGTGCCAGCAGCTTAGGCAGGGGGCTGGGGGCCGGCACAGATACGCAGTATTTT.

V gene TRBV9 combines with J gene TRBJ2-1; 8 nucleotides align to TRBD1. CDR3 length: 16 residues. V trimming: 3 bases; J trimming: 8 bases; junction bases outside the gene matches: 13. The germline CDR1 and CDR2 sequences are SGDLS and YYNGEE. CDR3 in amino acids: CASSGLLTGVEDEQFF. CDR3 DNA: TGTGCCAGCAGCGGCCTCCTGACAGGGGTCGAGGATGAGCAGTTCTTC.

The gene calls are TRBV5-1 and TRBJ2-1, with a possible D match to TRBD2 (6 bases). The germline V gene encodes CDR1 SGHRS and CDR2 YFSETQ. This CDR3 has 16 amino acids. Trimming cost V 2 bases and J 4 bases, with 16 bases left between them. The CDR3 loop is CASSFFGGEGYNEQFF. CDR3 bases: TGCGCCAGCAGCTTCTTCGGGGGTGAGGGGTACAATGAGCAGTTCTTC.

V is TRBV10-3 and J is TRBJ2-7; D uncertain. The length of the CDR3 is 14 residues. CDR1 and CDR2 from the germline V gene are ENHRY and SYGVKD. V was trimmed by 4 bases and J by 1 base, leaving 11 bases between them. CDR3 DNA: TGTGCCATCAGTGTAGACTCTAAATCCTACGAGCAGTACTTC. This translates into CAISVDSKSYEQYF.

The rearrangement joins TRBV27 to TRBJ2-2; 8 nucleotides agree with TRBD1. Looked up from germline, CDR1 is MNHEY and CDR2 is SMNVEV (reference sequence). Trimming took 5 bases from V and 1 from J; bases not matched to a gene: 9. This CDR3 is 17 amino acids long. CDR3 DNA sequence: TGTGCCAGCAGTCTACGGACAGGGTATTTGAACACCGGGGAGCTGTTTTTT. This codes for CASSLRTGYLNTGELFF.

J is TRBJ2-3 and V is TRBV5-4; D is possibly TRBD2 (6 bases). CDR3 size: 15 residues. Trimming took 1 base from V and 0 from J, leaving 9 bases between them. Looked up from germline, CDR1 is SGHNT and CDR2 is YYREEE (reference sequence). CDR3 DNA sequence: TGTGCCAGCAGCTTGACAAGCGGGAGCACAGATACGCAGTATTTT. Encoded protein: CASSLTSGSTDTQYF.

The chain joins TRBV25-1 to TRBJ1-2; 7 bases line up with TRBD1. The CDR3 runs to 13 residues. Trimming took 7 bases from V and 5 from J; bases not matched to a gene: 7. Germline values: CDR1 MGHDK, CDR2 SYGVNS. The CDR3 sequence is CASTRQGSYGYTF. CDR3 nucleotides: TGTGCCAGCACCCGACAGGGTAGTTATGGCTACACCTTC.

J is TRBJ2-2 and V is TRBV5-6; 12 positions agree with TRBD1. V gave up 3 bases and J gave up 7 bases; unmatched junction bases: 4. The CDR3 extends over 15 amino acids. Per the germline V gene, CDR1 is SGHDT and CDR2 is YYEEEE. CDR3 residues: CASSWDRGRDGELFF. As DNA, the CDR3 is TGTGCCAGCAGCTGGGACAGGGGGCGCGACGGGGAGCTGTTTTTT.

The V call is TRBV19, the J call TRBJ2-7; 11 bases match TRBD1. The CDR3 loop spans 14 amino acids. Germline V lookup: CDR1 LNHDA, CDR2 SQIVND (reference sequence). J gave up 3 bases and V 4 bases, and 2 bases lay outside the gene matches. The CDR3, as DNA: TGTGCCAGTAGTACGGGACAGGGGGTCTACGAGCAGTACTTC. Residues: CASSTGQGVYEQYF. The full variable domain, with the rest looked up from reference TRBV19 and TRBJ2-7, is DGGITQSPKYLFRKEGQNVTLSCEQNLNHDAMYWYRQDPGQGLRLIYYSQIVNDFQKGDIAEGYSVSREKKESFPLTVTSAQKNPTAFYLCASSTGQGVYEQYFGPGTRLTVT.

The CDR3 spells CASSLTAGGTEAFF. For the CDR3, the DNA is TGTGCCAGCAGCTTAACGGCTGGCGGCACTGAAGCTTTCTTT. The chain recombines TRBV7-3 with TRBJ1-1, with D uncertain. The germline V gene has CDR1 SGHTA and CDR2 FQGTGA. V was cut by 0 bases and J by 4 bases, with 9 bases left in between. The CDR3 totals 14 residues.

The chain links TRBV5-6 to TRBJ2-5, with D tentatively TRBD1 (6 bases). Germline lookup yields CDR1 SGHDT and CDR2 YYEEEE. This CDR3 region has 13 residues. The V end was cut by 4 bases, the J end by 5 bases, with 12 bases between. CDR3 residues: CASSTGWGETQYF. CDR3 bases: TGTGCCAGCAGCACAGGGTGGGGTGAGACCCAGTACTTC. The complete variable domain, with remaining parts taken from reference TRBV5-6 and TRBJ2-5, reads DAGVTQSPTHLIKTRGQQVTLRCSPKSGHDTVSWYQQALGQGPQFIFQYYEEEERQRGNFPDRFSGHQFPNYSSELNVNALLLGDSALYLCASSTGWGETQYFGPGTRLLVL.

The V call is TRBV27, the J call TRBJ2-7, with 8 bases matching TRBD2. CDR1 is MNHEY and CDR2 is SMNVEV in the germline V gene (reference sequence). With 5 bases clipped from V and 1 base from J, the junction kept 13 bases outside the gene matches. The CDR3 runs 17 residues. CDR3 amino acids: CASSLVFPGLVSYEQYF. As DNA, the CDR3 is TGTGCCAGCAGTCTTGTCTTCCCGGGACTAGTATCCTACGAGCAGTACTTC.

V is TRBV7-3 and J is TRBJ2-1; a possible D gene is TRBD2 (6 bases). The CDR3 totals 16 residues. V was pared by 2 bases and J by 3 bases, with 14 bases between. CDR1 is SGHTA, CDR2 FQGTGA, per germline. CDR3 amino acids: CASSLAPGVSYNEQFF. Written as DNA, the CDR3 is TGTGCCAGCAGCTTAGCTCCGGGAGTAAGCTACAATGAGCAGTTCTTC.

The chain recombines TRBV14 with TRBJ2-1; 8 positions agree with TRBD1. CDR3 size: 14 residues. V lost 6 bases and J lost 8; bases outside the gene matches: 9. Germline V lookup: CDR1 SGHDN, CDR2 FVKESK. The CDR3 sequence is CASRARTGFDEQFF. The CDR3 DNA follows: TGTGCCAGCAGGGCCAGGACAGGGTTCGATGAGCAGTTCTTC.

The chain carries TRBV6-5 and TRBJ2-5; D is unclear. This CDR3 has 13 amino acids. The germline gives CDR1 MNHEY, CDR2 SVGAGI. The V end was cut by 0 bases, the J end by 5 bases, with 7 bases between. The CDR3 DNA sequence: TGTGCCAGCAGTTACTCCTCCAGTGAGACCCAGTACTTC. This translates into CASSYSSSETQYF.

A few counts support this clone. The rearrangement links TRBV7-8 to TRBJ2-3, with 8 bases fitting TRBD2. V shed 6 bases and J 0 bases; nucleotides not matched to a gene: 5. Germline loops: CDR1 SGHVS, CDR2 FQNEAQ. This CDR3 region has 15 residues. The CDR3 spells CASSDPSGSTDTQYF. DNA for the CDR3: TGTGCCAGCAGTGACCCTAGCGGGAGCACAGATACGCAGTATTTT.

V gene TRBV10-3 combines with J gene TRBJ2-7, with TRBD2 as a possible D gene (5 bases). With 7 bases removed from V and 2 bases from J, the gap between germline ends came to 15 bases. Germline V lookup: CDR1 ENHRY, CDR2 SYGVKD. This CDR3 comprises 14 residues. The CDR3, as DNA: TGTGCCATCACTAAGGACTCCTATGCCTACGAGCAGTACTTC. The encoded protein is CAITKDSYAYEQYF.